The 23 T cell receptor beta chains presented below share a single source sample, sequenced in a study of shared clonotypes between healthy human individuals. Data came from immunoSEQ multiplex PCR; TCRdb stores just in-frame clones and leaves some out. The sample holds 800,000 to 1,200,000 clones, around three quarters seen once. The sequenced sample was memory CD4+ T cells from PBMCs. As to subset: CD45RA-negative fraction. These receptors were collected from a man aged 18 to 30 in good health. Some clones in this sample may be carry-over from other donors' samples.

This chain uses TRBV6-5 with TRBJ2-3; TRBD2 matches at 9 bases. The CDR3 runs to 15 residues. The junction had 6 bases not matched to a gene; V was cut back by 8 bases and J by 0 bases. Looked up from germline, CDR1 is MNHEY and CDR2 is SVGAGI. The CDR3 region has the DNA TGTGCCAGCGCAAGACTAGCGGCTAGCACAGATACGCAGTATTTT. It yields the protein CASARLAASTDTQYF.

The chain recombines TRBV9 with TRBJ1-3; D is ambiguous. Germline CDR1 reads SGDLS; CDR2 reads YYNGEE. Trimming shortened V by 3 bases and J by 7 bases, and 11 bases separated the two germline ends. The CDR3 has 13 amino acids. The CDR3 here is CASSEWPGNTIYF. In DNA, the CDR3 is TGTGCCAGCAGCGAGTGGCCGGGGAACACCATATATTTT.

V gene TRBV14 combines with J gene TRBJ1-3, with D unclear. Germline-derived CDR1 and CDR2 are SGHDN and FVKESK. The CDR3 is made up of 19 amino acids. V lost 4 bases to trimming and J lost 3 bases, with 25 bases between them. This CDR3 is CASSPLAGQQTPFGNTIYF. In DNA form, the CDR3 reads TGTGCCAGCAGCCCACTAGCGGGCCAGCAGACGCCCTTTGGAAACACCATATATTTT.

The chain combines TRBV7-3 with TRBJ2-3; 10 nucleotides line up with TRBD2. The CDR3 sequence is 21 residues long. Germline CDR1 is SGHTA and CDR2 is FQGTGA. Trimming cost V 0 bases and J 1 base; bases outside gene matches: 16. The chain's CDR3 is CASSLTASGLAGDPGTDTQYF. The CDR3, as DNA: TGTGCCAGCAGCTTAACCGCCTCCGGGCTAGCGGGAGACCCTGGCACAGATACGCAGTATTTT. Using reference TRBV7-3 and TRBJ2-3 for the parts outside the CDR3, the full variable domain is GAGVSQTPSNKVTEKGKYVELRCDPISGHTALYWYRQSLGQGPEFLIYFQGTGAADDSGLPNDRFFAVRPEGSVSTLKIQRTERGDSAVYLCASSLTASGLAGDPGTDTQYFGPGTRLTVL.

This clone was recorded only once. This CDR3 is CASSFLDPLSNTGELFF. Here the CDR3 DNA reads TGTGCCAGCAGTTTTTTGGACCCTCTATCGAACACCGGGGAGCTGTTTTTT. The J gene is TRBJ2-2, the V gene TRBV27; D unresolved. The CDR3 is made up of 17 amino acids. CDR1 is MNHEY, CDR2 SMNVEV, per germline (reference sequence). V was clipped by 3 bases and J by 0 bases, with 14 bases between them.

This clone was recorded once. This sequence may be a read error, since a much larger clone differs from it by one base. The genes are TRBV7-9 and TRBJ2-2, with D hard to call. V gave up 3 bases and J gave up 8 bases, with 4 bases separating them. The CDR3 is 11 amino acids. Germline V gene data show CDR1 as SEHNR and CDR2 as FQNEAQ (reference sequence). Here the CDR3 reads CASSFEGELFF. CDR3 bases: TGTGCCAGCAGCTTTGAGGGGGAGCTGTTTTTT.

V gene TRBV28 combines with J gene TRBJ1-2; D is possibly TRBD1 (5 bases). Germline V gene sequence: CDR1 MDHEN, CDR2 SYDVKM. The ends were cut back, 4 bases at V and 3 bases at J, with 18 bases in the middle. The CDR3 covers 16 residues. The CDR3 nucleotides read TGTGCCAGCAGTTCAAGAAGGGAGGGCAGGGACTATGGCTACACCTTC. This codes for CASSSRREGRDYGYTF.

The CDR3 nucleotides are TGTGCCATCAGTGTGGGTGATTTTACTAGCCCGTTCTTC. Protein product: CAISVGDFTSPFF. This chain links TRBV10-3 with TRBJ2-1; a possible D gene is TRBD2 (6 bases). V lost 4 bases and J 15 bases, leaving 19 bases between the germline ends. The CDR3 is 13 residues long. From germline, CDR1 is ENHRY and CDR2 SYGVKD.

The J gene is TRBJ1-5, the V gene TRBV28; 8 nucleotides match TRBD1. Germline loops: CDR1 MDHEN, CDR2 SYDVKM. J gave up 3 bases and V 6 bases, and 7 bases lay outside the gene matches. The CDR3 sequence is 15 residues long. The CDR3 reads CASSLDRVDNQPQHF. DNA of the CDR3: TGTGCCAGCAGCCTGGACAGGGTTGACAATCAGCCCCAGCATTTT. The variable domain in full, with the rest retrieved from reference TRBV28 and TRBJ1-5, is DVKVTQSSRYLVKRTGEKVFLECVQDMDHENMFWYRQDPGLGLRLIYFSYDVKMKEKGDIPEGYSVSREKKERFSLILESASTNQTSMYLCASSLDRVDNQPQHFGDGTRLSIL.

Details on this clone: Germline is not matched at one junction end, which may reflect a read error. J is TRBJ2-7 and V is TRBV11-2; 8 nucleotides match TRBD2. The CDR3 sequence is 18 residues long. Germline V gene sequence: CDR1 SGHAT, CDR2 FQNNGV. Here the CDR3 DNA reads TGTGCCGGCAGCCCGAGACGCTACACCGGGACTCTCGGGAGGGGGCAGTACTTC. Translated, it gives CAGSPRRYTGTLGRGQYF.

V gene TRBV2 combines with J gene TRBJ2-2; TRBD1 agrees at 8 bases. This CDR3 spans 14 amino acids. Germline lookup yields CDR1 SNHLY and CDR2 FYNNEI. The V gene end was trimmed by 6 bases and the J gene end by 8 bases; junction bases not matched to a gene: 8. The DNA for the CDR3 is TGTGCCAGCAGGTCTAATACAGGGGGAGGGGAGCTGTTTTTT. This sequence encodes CASRSNTGGGELFF.

The CDR3 sequence: CASAVVGAGGRKQFF. DNA of the CDR3: TGTGCCAGCGCAGTGGTGGGGGCTGGCGGTAGGAAGCAGTTCTTC. This rearrangement joins TRBV5-6 to TRBJ2-1; possibly TRBD1 for D (6 bases). The germline V and J ends were trimmed by 7 bases and 11 bases, with 25 bases remaining between them. This CDR3 contains 15 residues. The germline CDR1 and CDR2 sequences are SGHDT and YYEEEE. The variable domain in full, with the rest retrieved from reference TRBV5-6 and TRBJ2-1, is DAGVTQSPTHLIKTRGQQVTLRCSPKSGHDTVSWYQQALGQGPQFIFQYYEEEERQRGNFPDRFSGHQFPNYSSELNVNALLLGDSALYLCASAVVGAGGRKQFFGPGTRLTVL.

V and J are TRBV7-2 and TRBJ2-5; no firm D call. CDR3 length: 16 amino acids. V gave up 2 bases and J gave up 5 bases, with 18 bases separating them. CDR1 is SGHTA, CDR2 FQGNSA, per germline. CDR3 in DNA: TGTGCCAGCAGCTTAAGTCGTACGCGGTACGGGGAGACCCAGTACTTC. This translates into CASSLSRTRYGETQYF.

This rearrangement joins TRBV5-1 to TRBJ2-1; TRBD2 is a possible D gene (6 bases). This CDR3 has 15 residues. Germline V gene sequence: CDR1 SGHRS, CDR2 YFSETQ. V shed 5 bases and J shed 4 bases, with 16 bases lying between them. The CDR3 sequence is CASRRTGTGYNEQFF. CDR3 coding DNA: TGCGCCAGCAGACGAACCGGGACTGGGTACAATGAGCAGTTCTTC.

The chain has TRBV5-1 and TRBJ2-3, with TRBD1 matching 9 bases. The germline V gene has CDR1 SGHRS and CDR2 YFSETQ. V was pared by 0 bases and J by 3 bases, with 5 bases of the junction left unmatched. This CDR3 region has 16 residues. The CDR3 here is CASSLAPTGGTDTQYF. The CDR3 DNA follows: TGCGCCAGCAGCTTGGCCCCGACAGGGGGAACAGATACGCAGTATTTT.

The chain uses TRBV2 and TRBJ1-5; 7 bases are shared with TRBD1. The CDR3 runs 15 residues. V lost 3 bases to trimming and J lost 7 bases; unmatched junction nucleotides: 9. Germline assignment: CDR1 SNHLY and CDR2 FYNNEI. DNA of the CDR3: TGTGCCAGCAGTGACAGGGGGACACAAGGGCAGCCCCAGCATTTT. This translates into CASSDRGTQGQPQHF.

This chain uses TRBV6-5 with TRBJ1-2; D is unresolved. Germline-derived CDR1 and CDR2 are MNHEY and SVGAGI. V lost 6 bases to trimming and J lost 0 bases, with 8 bases between them. The CDR3 runs 13 residues. The CDR3 reads CASSPNSNYGYTF. In DNA, the CDR3 is TGTGCCAGCAGCCCCAATTCTAACTATGGCTACACCTTC.

Only one count was recorded for this clone. The chain carries TRBV6-1 and TRBJ2-2; a possible D gene is TRBD2 (7 bases). Trimming removed 10 bases at V and 2 bases at J, with 14 bases between. The CDR3 loop spans 14 amino acids. Germline V gene lookup returns CDR1 MNHNS and CDR2 SASEGT. CDR3 nucleotides: TGTGCCATCGGGGGGCGGATTAACACCGGGGAGCTGTTTTTT. It codes for CAIGGRINTGELFF.

The chain carries TRBV21-1 and TRBJ1-4; the D call of TRBD1 is as the table states it, not checked on the DNA. TRBV21-1 is given as a pseudogene. The length of the CDR3 is 16 residues. CDR3 in amino acids: CASSISTHPSNEKLFF. In DNA form, the CDR3 reads TGTGCCAGCAGCATTTCCACACATCCGTCTAATGAAAAACTGTTTTTT.

The chain uses TRBV9 and TRBJ1-1; D ambiguous. The CDR3 length is 13 residues. From germline, CDR1 is SGDLS and CDR2 YYNGEE. The germline V and J ends were trimmed by 0 bases and 5 bases, with 8 bases remaining between them. The CDR3 here is CASSVALGTEAFF. The CDR3 DNA reads TGTGCCAGCAGCGTAGCCCTCGGAACTGAAGCTTTCTTT.

In regard to this clone: This specimen includes other DNA sequences encoding the same CDR3. V is TRBV6-6 and J is TRBJ2-7; 11 bases fit TRBD2. Trimming took 3 bases from V and 3 from J; bases not matched to a gene: 1. Germline V gene data show CDR1 as MNHNY and CDR2 as SVGAGI (reference sequence). The CDR3 spans 14 residues. The CDR3 sequence is CASSYTSGSYEQYF. The CDR3 DNA follows: TGTGCCAGCAGTTATACTAGCGGGAGCTACGAGCAGTACTTC.

With regard to this clone: This specimen includes other DNA sequences encoding the same CDR3. The V gene is TRBV5-1, the J gene TRBJ1-1; 7 bases match TRBD1. In germline, CDR1 is SGHRS, CDR2 YFSETQ. The CDR3 spans 13 residues. The V and J ends lost 7 bases and 0 bases, in that order; junction bases with no gene match: 3. CDR3 bases: TGCGCCAGCTCGACAGGGATGAACACTGAAGCTTTCTTT. It codes for CASSTGMNTEAFF. Based on the CDR3 plus reference TRBV5-1 and TRBJ1-1, the full variable domain is KAGVTQTPRYLIKTRGQQVTLSCSPISGHRSVSWYQQTPGQGLQFLFEYFSETQRNKGNFPGRFSGRQFSNSRSEMNVSTLELGDSALYLCASSTGMNTEAFFGQGTRLTVV.

The chain combines TRBV10-2 with TRBJ2-5; D not resolved. The DNA end is a closer match to TRBJ2-7, so the J assignment may be wrong. The CDR3 length is 15 residues. Germline values: CDR1 WSHSY, CDR2 SAAADI. The CDR3 spells CASSESLARSYEQYF. The CDR3 DNA follows: TGCGCCAGCAGTGAGTCTCTGGCCAGATCCTACGAGCAGTACTTC.